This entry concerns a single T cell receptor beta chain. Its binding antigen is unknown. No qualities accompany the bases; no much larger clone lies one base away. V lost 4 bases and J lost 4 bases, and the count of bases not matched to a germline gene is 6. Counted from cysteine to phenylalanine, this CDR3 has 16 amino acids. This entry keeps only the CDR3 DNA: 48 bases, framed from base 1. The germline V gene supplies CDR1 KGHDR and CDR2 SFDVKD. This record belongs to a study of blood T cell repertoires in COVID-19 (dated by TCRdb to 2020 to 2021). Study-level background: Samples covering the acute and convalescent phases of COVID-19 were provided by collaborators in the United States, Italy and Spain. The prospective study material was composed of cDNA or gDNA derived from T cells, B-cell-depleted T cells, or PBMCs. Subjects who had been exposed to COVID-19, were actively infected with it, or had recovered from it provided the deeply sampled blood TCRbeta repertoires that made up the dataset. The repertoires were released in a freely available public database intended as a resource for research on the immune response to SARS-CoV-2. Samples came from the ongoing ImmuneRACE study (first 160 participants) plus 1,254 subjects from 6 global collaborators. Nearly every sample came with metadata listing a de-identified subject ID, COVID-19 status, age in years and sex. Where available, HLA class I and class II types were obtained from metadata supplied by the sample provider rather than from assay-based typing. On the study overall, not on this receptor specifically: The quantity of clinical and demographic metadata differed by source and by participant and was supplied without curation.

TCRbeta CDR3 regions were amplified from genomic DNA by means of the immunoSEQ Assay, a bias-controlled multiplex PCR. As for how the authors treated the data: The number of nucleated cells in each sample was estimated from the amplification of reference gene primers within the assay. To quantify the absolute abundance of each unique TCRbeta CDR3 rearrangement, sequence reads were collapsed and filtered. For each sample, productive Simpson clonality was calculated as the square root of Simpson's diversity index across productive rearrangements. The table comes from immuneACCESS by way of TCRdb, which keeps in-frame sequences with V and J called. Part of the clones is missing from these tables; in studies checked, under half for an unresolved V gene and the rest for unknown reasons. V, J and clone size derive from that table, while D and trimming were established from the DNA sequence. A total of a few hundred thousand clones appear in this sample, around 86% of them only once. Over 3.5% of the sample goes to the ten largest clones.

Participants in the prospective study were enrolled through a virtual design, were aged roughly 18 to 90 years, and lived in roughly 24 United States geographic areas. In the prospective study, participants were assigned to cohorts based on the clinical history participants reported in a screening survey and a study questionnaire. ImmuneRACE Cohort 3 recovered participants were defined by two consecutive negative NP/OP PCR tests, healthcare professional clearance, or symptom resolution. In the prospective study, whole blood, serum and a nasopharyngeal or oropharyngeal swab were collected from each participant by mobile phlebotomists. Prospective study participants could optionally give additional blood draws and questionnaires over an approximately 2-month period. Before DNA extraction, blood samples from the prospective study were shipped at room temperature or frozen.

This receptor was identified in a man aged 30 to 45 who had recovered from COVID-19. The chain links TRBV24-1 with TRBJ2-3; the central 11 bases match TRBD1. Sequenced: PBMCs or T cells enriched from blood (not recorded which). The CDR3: CATSESDRGRSDTQYF. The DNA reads TGTGCCACCAGTGAATCGGACAGGGGGCGATCAGATACGCAGTATTTT.